The rows below give T cell receptor beta chains drawn from one sample of a study of cytomegalovirus exposure and HLA in healthy donors. Measured with immunoSEQ multiplex PCR; TCRdb has only the in-frame clones, and not every one. The table includes about 240,000 clones, around 80% detected once. The sequencing sample was made of PBMCs. Receptors originate from a boy aged 5-17 years in good health and CMV-seronegative. CDR3s include the opening cysteine and the closing phenylalanine or tryptophan. D genes are given only for firm matches. Clone size is stated in some rows and not others, as once, few, many or a class when expanded.

d_call,j_call,clone_size,v_call,cdr3_aa,cdr3_nt
NA,TRBJ1-5,NA,TRBV11-3,CASSFGGDQPQHF,TGTGCCAGCAGCTTCGGCGGCGATCAGCCCCAGCATTTT
NA,TRBJ1-5,NA,TRBV18,CASSPRRVENNQPQHF,TGTGCCAGCTCACCAAGACGGGTGGAGAACAATCAGCCCCAGCATTTT
TRBD2,TRBJ2-5,NA,TRBV11-3,CASSLGGLAGSLETQYF,TGTGCCAGCAGCTTAGGAGGACTAGCCGGATCCTTGGAGACCCAGTACTTC
NA,TRBJ1-1,NA,TRBV6-6,CASSYKAGGTEAFF,TGTGCCAGCAGTTACAAGGCCGGAGGCACTGAAGCTTTCTTT
TRBD1,TRBJ1-1,NA,TRBV5-1,CASSPTTGWVTEAFF,TGCGCCAGCAGCCCAACGACAGGGTGGGTCACTGAAGCTTTCTTT
TRBD2,TRBJ2-1,NA,TRBV7-9,CASSPAGLATYNEQFF,TGTGCCAGCAGCCCGGCGGGACTAGCAACCTACAATGAGCAGTTCTTC
TRBD1,TRBJ2-7,NA,TRBV30,CASNFYGTGGYEQYF,TGTGCCTCGAACTTTTACGGGACAGGGGGGTACGAGCAGTACTTC
TRBD1,TRBJ1-1,NA,TRBV19,CASQDLQGAATEAFF,TGTGCCAGCCAAGATCTACAGGGGGCAGCCACTGAAGCTTTCTTT
NA,TRBJ2-3,NA,TRBV7-2,CASSLGPRTDTQYF,TGTGCCAGCAGCTTAGGGCCACGCACAGATACGCAGTATTTT
TRBD2,TRBJ2-2,NA,TRBV2,CASRTTSGSSGELFF,TGTGCCAGCAGAACGACTAGCGGGAGTTCCGGGGAGCTGTTTTTT
NA,TRBJ1-6,NA,TRBV10-1,CASSESTPPGTRNSPLHF,TGCGCCAGCAGTGAGTCGACTCCGCCCGGGACTCGGAATTCACCCCTCCACTTT
TRBD2,TRBJ2-3,few,TRBV9,CASSPPGGAGADTQYF,TGTGCCAGCAGCCCCCCCGGCGGGGCGGGGGCAGATACGCAGTATTTT
TRBD1,TRBJ1-2,NA,TRBV7-9,CASSLVPGTGGNGYTF,TGTGCCAGCAGCTTAGTCCCCGGGACAGGGGGCAATGGCTACACCTTC
TRBD1,TRBJ2-1,many,TRBV6-4,CASSDGTGGNEQFF,TGTGCCAGCAGTGACGGGACAGGGGGCAATGAGCAGTTCTTC
NA,TRBJ2-4,NA,TRBV7-3,CASSPTGATSKNIQYF,TGTGCCAGCAGCCCTACAGGAGCGACTTCCAAAAACATTCAGTACTTC